The rows below give T cell receptor beta chains drawn from one sample of a study of response to subunit inactivated influenza vaccine. TCRdb re-called the RT-PCR reads with MiXCR, one entry per CDR3 protein. The table has about 180,000 distinct CDR3 sequences, about a tenth seen once; the top ten hold approximately 11%. The sequencing used non-naive T cells sorted from PBMCs, collected on the day of vaccination. The receptor source for this set is a man aged 45 to 65 who received an inactivated influenza vaccine. CDR3s include the opening cysteine and the closing phenylalanine or tryptophan. Each record gives: D gene, clone size, J gene, V gene, CDR3 length, CDR3 protein, CDR3 DNA. The D gene is left open where the match is weak. The size entry is marked missing in some rows and otherwise reads once, few, many or a size class.

d_call: -; clone_size: -; j_call: TRBJ2-3; v_call: TRBV10-1; cdr3_length: 14; cdr3_aa: CASSEASRPDTQYF; cdr3_nt: TGCGCCAGCAGTGAGGCGAGCCGCCCAGATACGCAGTATTTT
d_call: -; clone_size: -; j_call: TRBJ2-3; v_call: TRBV30; cdr3_length: 14; cdr3_aa: CAWAFGEGTDTQYF; cdr3_nt: TGTGCCTGGGCCTTCGGGGAGGGCACAGATACGCAGTATTTT
d_call: TRBD2; clone_size: many; j_call: TRBJ2-3; v_call: TRBV7-3; cdr3_length: 16; cdr3_aa: CASSSDLAGGGDTQYF; cdr3_nt: TGTGCCAGCAGCTCCGATCTAGCGGGAGGTGGAGATACGCAGTATTTT
d_call: -; clone_size: -; j_call: TRBJ1-2; v_call: TRBV6-1; cdr3_length: 13; cdr3_aa: CASKTDLGYGYTF; cdr3_nt: TGTGCCAGCAAAACGGATCTGGGCTATGGCTACACCTTC
d_call: TRBD2; clone_size: -; j_call: TRBJ2-2; v_call: TRBV12-3/TRBV12-4; cdr3_length: 15; cdr3_aa: CASSLWTSDGGELFF; cdr3_nt: TGTGCCAGCAGTTTATGGACTAGCGACGGGGGGGAGCTGTTTTTT
d_call: -; clone_size: many; j_call: TRBJ2-7; v_call: TRBV12-3/TRBV12-4; cdr3_length: 12; cdr3_aa: CASSRRPQEQYF; cdr3_nt: TGTGCCAGCAGTCGACGACCGCAGGAGCAGTACTTC
d_call: TRBD2; clone_size: many; j_call: TRBJ2-5; v_call: TRBV6-1; cdr3_length: 15; cdr3_aa: CASSEETSGKETQYF; cdr3_nt: TGTGCCAGCAGTGAGGAGACTAGCGGAAAAGAGACCCAGTACTTC
d_call: -; clone_size: -; j_call: TRBJ2-7; v_call: TRBV7-8; cdr3_length: 12; cdr3_aa: CASSTGASEQYF; cdr3_nt: TGTGCCAGCAGCACCGGCGCATCCGAGCAGTACTTC
d_call: -; clone_size: many; j_call: TRBJ1-5; v_call: TRBV10-3; cdr3_length: 13; cdr3_aa: CAISVDSNQPQHF; cdr3_nt: TGTGCCATCAGTGTCGACAGCAATCAGCCCCAGCATTTT
d_call: -; clone_size: few; j_call: TRBJ2-2; v_call: TRBV3-1; cdr3_length: 14; cdr3_aa: CASSQTGSPGELFF; cdr3_nt: TGTGCCAGCAGCCAAACAGGGTCCCCCGGGGAGCTGTTTTTT
d_call: -; clone_size: -; j_call: TRBJ2-3; v_call: TRBV10-3; cdr3_length: 14; cdr3_aa: CAIMGGLYTDTQYF; cdr3_nt: TGTGCCATCATGGGCGGGCTATACACAGATACGCAGTATTTT
d_call: -; clone_size: -; j_call: TRBJ2-4; v_call: TRBV4-3; cdr3_length: 14; cdr3_aa: CASSQDLAANIQYF; cdr3_nt: TGCGCCAGCAGCCAAGATCTGGCGGCGAACATTCAGTACTTC
d_call: TRBD2; clone_size: -; j_call: TRBJ2-2; v_call: TRBV29-1; cdr3_length: 15; cdr3_aa: CSVAGTSGPTGELFF; cdr3_nt: TGCAGCGTCGCCGGGACTAGCGGCCCCACCGGGGAGCTGTTTTTT
d_call: TRBD2; clone_size: many; j_call: TRBJ2-3; v_call: TRBV6-1; cdr3_length: 15; cdr3_aa: CASIRTSGGLDTQYF; cdr3_nt: TGTGCCAGCATCCGGACTAGCGGGGGTTTGGATACGCAGTATTTT
d_call: -; clone_size: few; j_call: TRBJ2-3; v_call: TRBV27; cdr3_length: 15; cdr3_aa: CASSLSGTYTDTQYF; cdr3_nt: TGTGCCAGCAGTTTATCAGGGACTTACACAGATACGCAGTATTTT
d_call: TRBD1; clone_size: few; j_call: TRBJ1-2; v_call: TRBV7-2; cdr3_length: 13; cdr3_aa: CASSLEGGRGYTF; cdr3_nt: TGTGCCAGCAGCTTAGAAGGGGGCCGGGGCTACACCTTC
d_call: TRBD1; clone_size: many; j_call: TRBJ1-2; v_call: TRBV20-1; cdr3_length: 12; cdr3_aa: CSAGQGAFGYTF; cdr3_nt: TGCAGTGCTGGACAGGGTGCTTTCGGCTACACCTTC
d_call: -; clone_size: many; j_call: TRBJ2-7; v_call: TRBV14; cdr3_length: 15; cdr3_aa: CASSQDLAFFREQYF; cdr3_nt: TGTGCCAGCAGCCAAGATCTAGCTTTTTTCCGGGAGCAGTACTTC
d_call: -; clone_size: -; j_call: TRBJ2-5; v_call: TRBV4-2; cdr3_length: 15; cdr3_aa: CASSQEEGRKETQYF; cdr3_nt: TGTGCCAGCAGCCAAGAAGAAGGGCGGAAAGAGACCCAGTACTTC
d_call: -; clone_size: few; j_call: TRBJ2-3; v_call: TRBV29-1; cdr3_length: 17; cdr3_aa: CSVEVGGLWGSTDTQYF; cdr3_nt: TGCAGCGTTGAAGTAGGGGGTTTGTGGGGAAGCACAGATACGCAGTATTTT
d_call: TRBD1; clone_size: -; j_call: TRBJ1-4; v_call: TRBV7-8; cdr3_length: 14; cdr3_aa: CASSFDRDNEKLFF; cdr3_nt: TGTGCCAGCAGCTTCGACAGGGATAATGAAAAACTGTTTTTT
d_call: TRBD2; clone_size: few; j_call: TRBJ2-7; v_call: TRBV4-2; cdr3_length: 15; cdr3_aa: CASSPEAGGRDEQYF; cdr3_nt: TGTGCCAGCAGCCCGGAGGCGGGAGGGAGGGACGAGCAGTACTTC
d_call: -; clone_size: -; j_call: TRBJ1-2; v_call: TRBV6-2/TRBV6-3; cdr3_length: 16; cdr3_aa: CASSSSIAEVFYGYTF; cdr3_nt: TGTGCCAGCAGTTCCTCCATTGCTGAAGTTTTCTATGGCTACACCTTC
d_call: TRBD1; clone_size: many; j_call: TRBJ2-7; v_call: TRBV29-1; cdr3_length: 12; cdr3_aa: CSAGTGRYEQYF; cdr3_nt: TGCAGCGCCGGGACAGGGCGTTACGAGCAGTACTTC
d_call: -; clone_size: few; j_call: TRBJ1-1; v_call: TRBV10-3; cdr3_length: 12; cdr3_aa: CAISALNTEAFF; cdr3_nt: TGTGCCATCAGTGCTCTCAACACTGAAGCTTTCTTT
d_call: -; clone_size: few; j_call: TRBJ2-7; v_call: TRBV30; cdr3_length: 12; cdr3_aa: CAWSHTYNEQYF; cdr3_nt: TGTGCCTGGAGCCATACCTACAACGAGCAGTACTTC